Presented here are 2 T cell receptor beta chains from one specimen sequenced in a study of cytomegalovirus exposure and HLA in healthy donors. Sequenced by immunoSEQ multiplex PCR; TCRdb stores in-frame clones only, minus some. The sample lists 150,000 to 180,000 clones; around 84% were seen once. Sequencing was carried out using PBMCs. These receptors were taken from a human donor in good health.

The chain couples TRBV28 to TRBJ1-5, with D possibly matching TRBD1 (6 bases). The CDR3 has 18 amino acids. Germline CDR1 MDHEN, CDR2 SYDVKM. Trimming removed 7 bases at V and 0 bases at J, with 22 bases between. CDR3: CASKEGGAKINSNQPQHF. The CDR3 bases are TGTGCCAGCAAAGAGGGGGGGGCGAAAATTAATAGCAATCAGCCCCAGCATTTT.

The CDR3 region has the DNA TGTGCCAGCAGAGTTGGCCAATACGAGCAGTACTTC. The encoded protein is CASRVGQYEQYF. The gene calls are TRBV28 and TRBJ2-7; D is unclear. CDR1 is MDHEN, CDR2 SYDVKM, per germline. The CDR3 runs 12 residues. The V and J ends lost 6 bases and 4 bases respectively, with 10 bases between them. The whole variable domain, remainder taken from reference TRBV28 and TRBJ2-7, is DVKVTQSSRYLVKRTGEKVFLECVQDMDHENMFWYRQDPGLGLRLIYFSYDVKMKEKGDIPEGYSVSREKKERFSLILESASTNQTSMYLCASRVGQYEQYFGPGTRLTVT.